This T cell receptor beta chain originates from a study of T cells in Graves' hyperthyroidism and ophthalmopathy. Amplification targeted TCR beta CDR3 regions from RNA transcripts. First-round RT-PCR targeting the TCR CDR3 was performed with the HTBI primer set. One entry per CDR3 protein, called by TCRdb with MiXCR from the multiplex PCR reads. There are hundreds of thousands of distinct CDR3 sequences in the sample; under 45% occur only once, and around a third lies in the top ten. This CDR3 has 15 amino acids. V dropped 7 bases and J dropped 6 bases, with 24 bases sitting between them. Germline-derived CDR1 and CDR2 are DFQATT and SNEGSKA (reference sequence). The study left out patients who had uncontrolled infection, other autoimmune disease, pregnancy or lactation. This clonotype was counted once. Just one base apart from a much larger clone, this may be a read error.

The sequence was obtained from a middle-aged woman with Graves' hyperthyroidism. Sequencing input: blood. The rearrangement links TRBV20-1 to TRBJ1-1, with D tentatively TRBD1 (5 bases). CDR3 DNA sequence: TGCAGTGTTCCAACATCCGGGACGAAGAGCTCTGAAGCTTTCTTT. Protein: CSVPTSGTKSSEAFF.